This is a list of T cell receptor beta chains from one sample in a study of blood T cell repertoires in COVID-19. Here immunoSEQ multiplex PCR was the method, and the copy in TCRdb shows in-frame clones only, minus some. The table shows roughly 180,000 clones, with roughly 85% occurring only once. Sequenced: peripheral blood. These receptors came from a woman aged 25-40 years with acute or convalescent COVID-19. Each CDR3 is given with its conserved first and last residue. A D gene is named only where the DNA matches it firmly. Only some rows state a clone size, as once, few, many or a class for expanded clones.

clone size | D gene | J gene | V gene | CDR3 protein | CDR3 DNA
NA | TRBD1 | TRBJ1-5 | TRBV30 | CAYSRRRQGGANQPQHF | TGTGCCTACTCCCGAAGACGACAGGGAGGCGCAAATCAGCCCCAGCATTTT
NA | TRBD1 | TRBJ1-1 | TRBV30 | CAWGTGNTEAFF | TGTGCCTGGGGGACAGGGAACACTGAAGCTTTCTTT
NA | TRBD2 | TRBJ2-1 | TRBV11-2 | CASFPLGGGHYNEQFF | TGTGCCAGTTTCCCCCTGGGCGGGGGGCATTACAATGAGCAGTTCTTC
NA | NA | TRBJ1-3 | TRBV30 | CAWGLSSGNTIYF | TGTGCCTGGGGTCTATCCTCTGGAAACACCATATATTTT
NA | TRBD2 | TRBJ2-5 | TRBV14 | CASSQGLADYQETQYF | TGTGCCAGCAGCCAAGGACTAGCGGATTACCAAGAGACCCAGTACTTC
once | NA | TRBJ1-6 | TRBV27 | CATHVAGNGSPLHF | TGTGCCACCCACGTAGCAGGGAATGGATCACCCCTCCACTTT
NA | NA | TRBJ1-4 | TRBV5-4 | CASSFDRVNEKLFF | TGTGCCAGCAGCTTTGACAGAGTTAATGAAAAACTGTTTTTT
NA | NA | TRBJ1-1 | TRBV6-4 | CASRRTASNTEAFF | TGTGCCAGCAGAAGGACAGCATCGAACACTGAAGCTTTCTTT
once | TRBD2 | TRBJ2-7 | TRBV28 | CASSRTSGLYEQYF | TGTGCCAGCAGTAGGACTAGCGGCCTCTACGAGCAGTACTTC
NA | NA | TRBJ1-3 | TRBV4-1 | CASSQVVLLSGNTIYF | TGCGCCAGCAGCCAAGTCGTCCTACTCTCTGGAAACACCATATATTTT
NA | NA | TRBJ1-3 | TRBV19 | CASSLQGSGNTIYF | TGTGCCAGTAGCCTACAGGGATCCGGAAACACCATATATTTT
NA | NA | TRBJ1-2 | TRBV7-2 | CASSLGQAVAGYTF | TGTGCCAGCAGCTTAGGACAGGCAGTTGCTGGCTACACCTTC
NA | TRBD1 | TRBJ1-1 | TRBV5-5 | CASSLDRGTEAFF | TGTGCCAGCAGCCTCGACAGGGGCACTGAAGCTTTCTTT
once | NA | TRBJ1-2 | TRBV28 | CASRGIEQGRAYGYTF | TGTGCCAGCAGGGGAATCGAACAGGGCCGTGCTTATGGCTACACCTTC
once | TRBD1 | TRBJ1-2 | TRBV7-3 | CASSLTITDRAGYTF | TGTGCCAGCAGCTTAACTATAACAGACAGGGCTGGCTACACCTTC
NA | TRBD2 | TRBJ2-1 | TRBV11-2 | CASNPLATSYNEQFF | TGTGCCAGCAACCCACTAGCGACGTCCTACAATGAGCAGTTCTTC
NA | TRBD1 | TRBJ2-1 | TRBV7-9 | CASSGQGAGNEQFF | TGTGCCAGCTCAGGACAGGGGGCGGGTAATGAGCAGTTCTTC
NA | NA | TRBJ1-1 | TRBV25-1 | CASSGGPGAFF | TGTGCCAGCAGTGGGGGCCCGGGAGCTTTCTTT
NA | NA | TRBJ2-7 | TRBV4-2 | CASSQGGRGPSYEQYF | TGTGCCAGCAGCCAGGGGGGACGCGGGCCCTCCTACGAGCAGTACTTC
NA | TRBD1 | TRBJ2-3 | TRBV27 | CASSSPQGITDTQYF | TGTGCCAGCAGTTCACCACAGGGGATCACAGATACGCAGTATTTT
few | NA | TRBJ2-7 | TRBV4-3 | CASSPSLFGYEQYF | TGCGCCAGCAGTCCATCCTTGTTCGGGTACGAGCAGTACTTC
NA | NA | TRBJ1-4 | TRBV27 | CASSHRREKLFF | TGTGCCAGCAGTCATCGGAGAGAAAAACTGTTTTTT
NA | TRBD1 | TRBJ1-2 | TRBV15 | CATYTGGANYGYTF | TGTGCCACTTATACAGGGGGCGCGAACTATGGCTACACCTTC
many | TRBD1 | TRBJ2-7 | TRBV7-2 | CASSSVRTGGHEQYF | TGTGCCAGCAGCTCAGTTCGGACAGGGGGCCACGAGCAGTACTTC
once | NA | TRBJ1-6 | TRBV6-6 | CASSYSGDMKSSPLHF | TGTGCCAGCAGTTACTCCGGGGACATGAAGAGTTCACCCCTCCACTTT
few | NA | TRBJ1-2 | TRBV28 | CASSRSEGLGGGYTF | TGTGCCAGCAGCCGGAGTGAGGGGCTGGGGGGTGGCTACACCTTC
NA | TRBD1 | TRBJ1-1 | TRBV6-2/TRBV6-3 | CASSQTGTEAFF | TGTGCCAGCAGCCAGACAGGGACTGAAGCTTTCTTT
NA | NA | TRBJ2-3 | TRBV5-1 | CASTLRLGGTDTQYF | TGCGCCAGCACCCTGAGGCTCGGGGGCACAGATACGCAGTATTTT
NA | TRBD1 | TRBJ1-5 | TRBV9 | CASSVGATGGQPQHF | TGTGCCAGCAGCGTCGGAGCAACAGGGGGACAGCCCCAGCATTTT
few | NA | TRBJ1-6 | TRBV3-1/TRBV3-2 | CASSQDWALDSPGVSPLHF | TGTGCCAGCAGCCAAGACTGGGCCCTGGACTCCCCGGGAGTTTCACCCCTCCACTTT
NA | TRBD2 | TRBJ2-5 | TRBV5-1 | CASSTSRLRGGWETQYF | TGCGCCAGCAGCACCAGTCGTTTACGGGGGGGCTGGGAGACCCAGTACTTC
NA | NA | TRBJ2-2 | TRBV4-3 | CASSQAYLGSVDTGELFF | TGCGCCAGCAGCCAAGCATATTTGGGTAGCGTAGACACCGGGGAGCTGTTTTTT
NA | TRBD1 | TRBJ1-1 | TRBV30 | CAWLYGTGQGAFF | TGTGCCTGGCTGTACGGGACAGGACAAGGAGCTTTCTTT
NA | NA | TRBJ1-2 | TRBV29-1 | CSVIGGIPGSRSIANYGYTF | TGCAGCGTTATTGGAGGAATCCCGGGGTCCCGATCTATAGCTAACTATGGCTACACCTTC
NA | TRBD1 | TRBJ1-2 | TRBV14 | CASSRDAPGQGFNYGYTF | TGTGCCAGCAGCCGGGACGCACCGGGACAGGGGTTTAACTATGGCTACACCTTC
NA | TRBD2 | TRBJ2-5 | TRBV12-3/TRBV12-4 | CASVISGTETQYF | TGTGCCAGCGTCATTAGCGGGACTGAGACCCAGTACTTC
NA | TRBD1 | TRBJ1-4 | TRBV14 | CASSQGGQGNEKLFF | TGTGCCAGCAGCCAAGGTGGACAGGGAAACGAAAAACTGTTTTTT
NA | NA | TRBJ1-5 | TRBV19 | CASSIGRVDQPQHF | TGTGCCAGTAGTATTGGCAGGGTGGATCAGCCCCAGCATTTT
NA | TRBD1 | TRBJ2-1 | TRBV27 | CASRTGSDNEQFF | TGTGCCTCCCGGACAGGGTCGGACAATGAGCAGTTCTTC
few | TRBD1 | TRBJ2-7 | TRBV5-1 | CASSSTGQGIDEQYF | TGCGCCAGCAGCTCAACTGGACAGGGGATCGACGAGCAGTACTTC
NA | TRBD1 | TRBJ1-6 | TRBV27 | CASSLSRTGSNSPLHF | TGTGCCAGCAGTTTATCGAGGACAGGGAGTAATTCACCCCTCCACTTT
NA | NA | TRBJ2-7 | TRBV6-2/TRBV6-3 | CASSYEDRYEQYF | TGTGCCAGCAGTTACGAAGACAGGTACGAGCAGTACTTC
few | TRBD2 | TRBJ2-5 | TRBV29-1 | CSVATETSGGQETQYF | TGCAGCGTGGCTACCGAGACTAGCGGGGGGCAAGAGACCCAGTACTTC
NA | TRBD1 | TRBJ1-2 | TRBV5-1 | CASSYGTANYGYTF | TGCGCCAGCAGCTACGGGACAGCTAACTATGGCTACACCTTC
NA | TRBD1 | TRBJ1-2 | TRBV19 | CASSIYAPGGRANYGYTF | TGTGCCAGTAGTATTTATGCGCCAGGGGGAAGGGCTAACTATGGCTACACCTTC
NA | NA | TRBJ1-2 | TRBV20-1 | CSAREYNGYTF | TGCAGTGCTAGAGAGTACAATGGCTACACCTTC
NA | TRBD1 | TRBJ2-7 | TRBV28 | CASTGASYEQYF | TGTGCCAGTACAGGGGCGAGCTACGAGCAGTACTTC
NA | TRBD1 | TRBJ1-2 | TRBV5-5 | CASSLERAGGYGYTF | TGTGCCAGCAGCTTGGAGAGGGCAGGGGGCTATGGCTACACCTTC
NA | NA | TRBJ2-2 | TRBV28 | CASSFSGYGELFF | TGTGCCAGCAGTTTCTCGGGATACGGGGAGCTGTTTTTT
NA | NA | TRBJ1-2 | TRBV28 | CASSLLTDYGYTF | TGTGCCAGCAGTTTATTGACAGACTATGGCTACACCTTC
NA | NA | TRBJ1-2 | TRBV6-1 | CASSEASQKYGYTF | TGTGCCAGCAGTGAAGCTAGCCAGAAGTATGGCTACACCTTC
NA | NA | TRBJ2-7 | TRBV30 | CASFHGGHYEQYF | TGTGCATCCTTCCATGGCGGACACTACGAGCAGTACTTC
few | TRBD1 | TRBJ1-6 | TRBV3-1/TRBV3-2 | CASSPSRDRPTLHF | TGTGCCAGCAGCCCGAGCCGGGACAGGCCTACCCTCCACTTT
NA | TRBD2 | TRBJ2-3 | TRBV19 | CASREITSGAHTQYF | TGTGCCAGTCGAGAGATCACTAGCGGGGCGCATACGCAGTATTTT
NA | NA | TRBJ2-7 | TRBV3-1/TRBV3-2 | CASSDGLGHEQYF | TGTGCCAGCAGCGACGGCCTTGGGCACGAGCAGTACTTC
NA | NA | TRBJ2-3 | TRBV29-1 | CSALLTSSTQYF | TGCAGCGCCCTGTTAACTAGTTCGACGCAGTATTTT
few | NA | TRBJ1-5 | TRBV6-1 | CASSEFAGREGQPQHF | TGTGCCAGCAGTGAATTCGCCGGTCGAGAGGGCCAGCCCCAGCATTTT
NA | NA | TRBJ1-6 | TRBV5-4 | CASSLATVNNSPLHF | TGTGCCAGCAGCTTGGCGACAGTTAATAATTCACCCCTCCACTTT